The 20 T cell receptor beta chains presented below share a single source sample, sequenced in a study of blood T cells in healthy people across ages (dated by TCRdb to between 2014 and 2016). Libraries were prepared through 5' RACE. Sequencing took place on an Illumina HiSeq 2500. A second PCR of 7 to 11 cycles was run with a J-beta primer mix and a sample-barcoded 5' primer. TCRdb's own reprocessing of the public reads used fastp at Q25 and MiXCR and kept productive beta chains. Rows matching on CDR3 protein sequence are summarized as one entry with the most common DNA and genes. For this sample there are around 1,100,000 distinct CDR3 sequences; less than 45% appear just once. The ten most abundant clones make up about an eighth of the sample. Sequencing was done on a sample of blood. The receptors were gathered from a man younger than 30 in good health.

This clonotype has only a few counts. This chain joins TRBV7-9 and TRBJ2-5; D not resolved. V was trimmed by 0 bases and J by 1 base, leaving 12 bases between them. The CDR3 runs 16 residues. Germline V lookup: CDR1 SEHNR, CDR2 FQNEAQ (reference sequence). The CDR3 sequence is CASSLAKTRPQETQYF. In DNA form, the CDR3 reads TGTGCCAGCAGCTTAGCGAAAACGAGACCCCAAGAGACCCAGTACTTC.

CDR3 amino acids: CASSSTGILYGYTF. CDR3 nucleotides: TGTGCCAGCAGCTCTACAGGGATCCTCTATGGCTACACCTTC. The chain combines TRBV7-9 with TRBJ1-2, with a weak D call TRBD1 (6 bases). V lost 4 bases to trimming and J lost 4 bases, with 13 bases between them. The CDR3 has 14 residues. Germline V gives CDR1 SEHNR, CDR2 FQNEAQ (reference sequence).

The V gene is TRBV7-2, the J gene TRBJ1-1; 9 nucleotides agree with TRBD1. The CDR3 is 19 amino acids. Germline assignment: CDR1 SGHTA and CDR2 FQGNSA. V lost 4 bases to trimming and J lost 3 bases; unmatched junction nucleotides: 18. CDR3 DNA sequence: TGTGCCAGCAGCTCAACTCCAATCGGAACAGGGGGCTGGGACACTGAAGCTTTCTTT. This sequence encodes CASSSTPIGTGGWDTEAFF.

This clonotype was seen at least ten times. The CDR3 nucleotides are TGTGCCAGCAGTGCCGACAGGGTCGATGGCTACACCTTC. Translated: CASSADRVDGYTF. The chain has TRBV7-2 and TRBJ1-2, with TRBD1 identical over 7 bases. Germline trimming cut 6 bases from V and 6 bases from J; bases unmatched to any gene: 7. The CDR3 spans 13 residues. Germline V gene sequence: CDR1 SGHTA, CDR2 FQGNSA.

This rearrangement joins TRBV9 to TRBJ1-2; 8 bases agree with TRBD1. From germline, CDR1 is SGDLS and CDR2 YYNGEE. The V gene end was trimmed by 3 bases and the J gene end by 1 base; junction bases not matched to a gene: 11. The CDR3 consists of 17 residues. The CDR3 coding sequence is TGTGCCAGCAGCGATCCCACCGGGACAGGCCGTAACTATGGCTACACCTTC. Protein product: CASSDPTGTGRNYGYTF.

This clonotype showed up just a few times. The chain has TRBV5-1 and TRBJ2-7; 7 positions agree with TRBD1. The germline CDR1 and CDR2 sequences are SGHRS and YFSETQ. J lost 1 base, V lost 5 bases, and 9 bases had no gene match. This CDR3 region has 15 residues. The chain's CDR3 is CASSLTGQPSYEQYF. DNA of the CDR3: TGCGCCAGCAGTCTTACGGGACAGCCTTCCTACGAGCAGTACTTC.

This CDR3 reads CSARRVAGGGTDTQYF. In DNA, the CDR3 is TGCAGTGCTAGACGAGTGGCGGGGGGCGGGACAGATACGCAGTATTTT. The rearrangement links TRBV20-1 to TRBJ2-3; 8 bases agree with TRBD2. CDR1 and CDR2 from the germline V gene are DFQATT and SNEGSKA (reference sequence). V gave up 2 bases and J gave up 3 bases; unmatched junction bases: 10. This CDR3 comprises 16 residues.

There are a few counts of this clonotype. The CDR3 is CASSLGPANSGNTIYF. The CDR3 bases are TGTGCCAGCAGCTTGGGTCCAGCGAACTCTGGAAACACCATATATTTT. The chain couples TRBV7-3 to TRBJ1-3; D gene unclear. CDR3 size: 16 residues. V gave up 3 bases and J gave up 0 bases, with 12 bases separating them. Germline V lookup: CDR1 SGHTA, CDR2 FQGTGA.

This chain joins TRBV7-9 and TRBJ1-1; no reliable D call. The V gene's germline CDR1 is SEHNR and CDR2 FQNEAQ (reference sequence). V dropped 4 bases and J dropped 6 bases, with 24 bases sitting between them. The CDR3 totals 17 residues. This CDR3 reads CASSSGEDRRRPPEAFF. The CDR3 nucleotides are TGTGCCAGCAGCTCCGGAGAGGACCGACGGAGACCCCCTGAAGCTTTCTTT.

This clonotype was observed a handful of times. The genes are TRBV12-3 or TRBV12-4 and TRBJ1-4; D unclear. V was shortened by 4 bases and J by 6 bases, with 15 bases between the two germline ends. The CDR3 consists of 15 residues. The CDR3 sequence is CASSSSSGRYEKLFF. The DNA of the CDR3 is TGTGCCAGCAGTTCATCCTCCGGACGGTATGAAAAACTGTTTTTT.

Of note for this clonotype: This could be a read error, since a much larger clone is one nucleotide away. The chain recombines TRBV10-3 with TRBJ2-3; TRBD1 aligns across 8 bases. CDR3 size: 18 residues. Looked up from germline, CDR1 is ENHRY and CDR2 is SYGVKD. The CDR3 DNA follows: TGTGCCACCAGTGATTGGGGACAGGACCATTCTAGCACAGATACGCAGTATTTT. Translated, it gives CATSDWGQDHSSTDTQYF.

This clonotype was picked up a small number of times. The V gene is TRBV4-1, the J gene TRBJ2-7, with TRBD1 matching over 8 bases. Germline V lookup: CDR1 MGHRA, CDR2 YSYEKL. J gave up 2 bases and V 4 bases, and 10 bases lay outside the gene matches. CDR3 length: 16 amino acids. CDR3 in DNA: TGCGCCAGCAGCCCCAGAAGTAGGACAGGGACCTACGAGCAGTACTTC. Amino acid sequence: CASSPRSRTGTYEQYF.

This chain links TRBV11-2 with TRBJ1-1; perhaps TRBD1 as D (6 bases). The CDR3 contains 16 residues. The germline V and J ends were trimmed by 6 bases and 2 bases, with 19 bases remaining between them. The germline gives CDR1 SGHAT, CDR2 FQNNGV. The CDR3 DNA reads as TGTGCCAGCAGTTCCCACGGGGGCAGAATCAACACTGAAGCTTTCTTT. Amino acid sequence: CASSSHGGRINTEAFF.

The DNA for the CDR3 is TGCGCCAGCACCCCTTACGGACTAGAGACAGATACGCAGTATTTT. It translates to CASTPYGLETDTQYF. The V call is TRBV5-1, the J call TRBJ2-3; 7 positions agree with TRBD2. V lost 6 bases and J lost 3; bases outside the gene matches: 10. CDR1 and CDR2 (germline): SGHRS, YFSETQ. This CDR3 spans 15 amino acids.

The chain recombines TRBV2 with TRBJ2-3; tentative D call: TRBD2 (6 bases). CDR1 SNHLY and CDR2 FYNNEI come from the germline V gene. The V end was cut by 5 bases, the J end by 3 bases, with 24 bases between. The CDR3 is 18 amino acids. The CDR3, as DNA: TGTGCCAGCAGTTTTAGGTCGGGAGCTTCTAAGGGAACAGATACGCAGTATTTT. Its translation is CASSFRSGASKGTDTQYF. Filled out from reference TRBV2 and TRBJ2-3, the complete variable domain reads EPEVTQTPSHQVTQMGQEVILRCVPISNHLYFYWYRQILGQKVEFLVSFYNNEISEKSEIFDDQFSVERPDGSNFTLKIRSTKLEDSAMYFCASSFRSGASKGTDTQYFGPGTRLTVL.

About this clonotype: Possible read error: a much larger clone is one base away. CDR3 residues: CAGRSGGTQYF. The DNA for the CDR3 is TGTGCCGGCAGAAGTGGGGGGACGCAGTATTTT. This sequence joins TRBV3-1 and TRBJ2-3, with D perhaps TRBD2 (6 bases). Looked up from germline, CDR1 is LGHDT and CDR2 is YNNKEL (reference sequence). The length of the CDR3 is 11 residues.

This clonotype was observed a handful of times. The rearrangement uses TRBV6-5 and TRBJ2-4; possible D gene TRBD1, 5 bases. The J call may be wrong; the DNA end is better matched by TRBJ2-7. Per the germline V gene, CDR1 is MNHEY and CDR2 is SVGAGI. The CDR3 is 17 amino acids. The CDR3 spells CASSLNSPSTALGEQYF. The CDR3 nucleotides read TGTGCCAGCAGTTTGAATTCCCCTTCGACAGCGCTTGGCGAGCAGTACTTC.

The CDR3 coding sequence is TGTGCCAGCAGCCCCCAGACAGGGCCGAACACTGAAGCTTTCTTT. This translates into CASSPQTGPNTEAFF. This chain uses TRBV9 with TRBJ1-1; TRBD1 aligns across 7 bases. There are 15 residues in the CDR3. Germline CDR1 SGDLS, CDR2 YYNGEE. V shed 4 bases, J shed 1 base, and the junction held 7 bases outside the gene matches.

The V gene is TRBV11-2, the J gene TRBJ2-5; 7 bases line up with TRBD1. The end of the DNA aligns better with TRBJ2-7, so the J call may be wrong. The CDR3 is 16 residues long. The germline CDR1 and CDR2 sequences are SGHAT and FQNNGV. The CDR3 loop reads CASSLGAGQAIYEQYF. For the CDR3, the DNA is TGTGCCAGCAGCTTAGGTGCTGGACAGGCCATCTACGAGCAGTACTTC.

The V and J genes are TRBV4-3 and TRBJ2-3; D is possibly TRBD2 (5 bases). With 5 bases removed from V and 5 bases from J, the gap between germline ends came to 14 bases. CDR3 length: 14 amino acids. Germline V gene data show CDR1 as LGHNA and CDR2 as YSLEER. CDR3 region: CASSNRVGVDTQYF. CDR3 in DNA: TGCGCCAGCAGCAACCGGGTCGGGGTAGATACGCAGTATTTT.